These 5 T cell receptor beta chains originate from one sample sequenced in a study of Graves' ophthalmopathy and Graves' hyperthyroidism. From RNA, the CDR3 regions of TCR beta chains were amplified and sequenced. The authors performed first-round RT-PCR with HTBI primers and then a second-round multiplex PCR. One entry per CDR3 protein, called by TCRdb with MiXCR from the multiplex PCR reads. The sample includes about 480,000 distinct CDR3 sequences, 14% of them seen just once. The material sequenced was blood. The receptors here all came from a woman in her 30s with Graves' ophthalmopathy.

This clonotype was seen many times. The chain has TRBV12-3 or TRBV12-4 and TRBJ1-5, with D perhaps TRBD1 (5 bases). This CDR3 contains 17 residues. V dropped 3 bases and J dropped 2 bases, with 17 bases sitting between them. The CDR3 sequence is CASSFSVAGRGNQPQHF. CDR3 in DNA: TGTGCCAGCAGTTTCTCAGTGGCAGGGCGGGGCAATCAGCCCCAGCATTTT.

This clonotype has ten or more counts. The gene calls are TRBV7-6 and TRBJ2-7, with unresolved D. CDR1 and CDR2 from the germline V gene are SGHVS and FNYEAQ. Trimming removed 5 bases at V and 1 base at J, with 12 bases between. The CDR3 spans 14 residues. CDR3 in DNA: TGTGCCAGCAGCCCCTTTGGCATTTCCTACGAGCAGTACTTC. It specifies CASSPFGISYEQYF.

Ten or more counts support this clonotype. The chain recombines TRBV20-1 with TRBJ1-6; D gene ambiguous. The ends were cut back, 0 bases at V and 5 bases at J, with 14 bases in the middle. The CDR3 contains 16 residues. Germline V lookup: CDR1 DFQATT, CDR2 SNEGSKA (reference sequence). CDR3 sequence (DNA): TGCAGTGCTAGAGATCAGTCCGGCAGTCATAATTCACCCCTCCACTTT. It yields the protein CSARDQSGSHNSPLHF.

This clonotype was detected many times. The rearrangement joins TRBV20-1 to TRBJ2-7; perhaps TRBD2 as D (6 bases). Trimming removed 3 bases from V and 4 bases from J, with 16 bases in between. This CDR3 comprises 14 residues. The germline gives CDR1 DFQATT, CDR2 SNEGSKA (reference sequence). CDR3 sequence: CSASGREWAYEQYF. In DNA form, the CDR3 reads TGCAGTGCTAGTGGACGGGAGTGGGCGTACGAGCAGTACTTC.

This clonotype was detected many times. The V call is TRBV12-3 or TRBV12-4, the J call TRBJ1-6; perhaps TRBD1 as D (6 bases). This CDR3 is built from 13 residues. V dropped 2 bases and J dropped 14 bases, with 13 bases sitting between them. In DNA form, the CDR3 reads TGTGCCAGCAGTTTATCAGGGGATTTTGCCCTCCACTTT. It yields the protein CASSLSGDFALHF.